This T cell receptor beta chain was recorded in a study of blood T cell repertoires in COVID-19. Study at large: Italy, Spain and the United States were the sources of the convalescent and acute COVID-19 samples. The analysed material was cDNA or gDNA that came from T cells, B-cell-depleted T cells, or PBMCs.

Original handling: Reference gene primer amplification yielded estimated nucleated cell counts. Only in-frame clones appear in the TCRdb table, and some are missing; sequencing was by immunoSEQ multiplex PCR. Clonal size and the V and J genes are those of that table, whereas D and trimming came from the DNA. The sample has tens of thousands of clones, about 80% seen once; the top ten hold more than 4%. Trimming removed 0 bases from V and 6 bases from J; junction bases left unmatched: 3. The CDR3 has 15 amino acids. From germline, CDR1 is SGHKS and CDR2 YYEKEE (reference sequence). This rearrangement joins TRBV5-5 to TRBJ1-6; 7 bases map to TRBD1. The sequence was obtained from a woman in her 70s with acute or convalescent COVID-19. Sequences were obtained from peripheral blood. CDR3 bases: TGTGCCAGCAGCTTGGTGGGACAGAGTAATTCACCCCTCCACTTT. Translation: CASSLVGQSNSPLHF.